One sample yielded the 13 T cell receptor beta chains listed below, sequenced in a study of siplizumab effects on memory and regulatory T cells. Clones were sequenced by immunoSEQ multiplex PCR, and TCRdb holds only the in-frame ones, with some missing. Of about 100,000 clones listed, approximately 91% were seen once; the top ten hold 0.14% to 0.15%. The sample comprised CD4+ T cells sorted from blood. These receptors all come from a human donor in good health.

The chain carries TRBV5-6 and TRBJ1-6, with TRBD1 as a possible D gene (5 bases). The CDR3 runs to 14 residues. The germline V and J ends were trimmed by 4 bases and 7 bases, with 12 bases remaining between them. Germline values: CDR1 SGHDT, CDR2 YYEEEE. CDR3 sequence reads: CASSLGRPNSPLHF. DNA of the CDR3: TGTGCCAGCAGCCTGGGACGGCCAAATTCACCCCTCCACTTT.

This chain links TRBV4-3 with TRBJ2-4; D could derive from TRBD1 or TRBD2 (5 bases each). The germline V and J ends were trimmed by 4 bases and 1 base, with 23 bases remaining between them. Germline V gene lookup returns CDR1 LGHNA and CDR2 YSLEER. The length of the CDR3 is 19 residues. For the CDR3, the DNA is TGCGCCAGCAGCCGTAAGACGGACGGGGCAGCGAGGGCCAAAAACATTCAGTACTTC. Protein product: CASSRKTDGAARAKNIQYF.

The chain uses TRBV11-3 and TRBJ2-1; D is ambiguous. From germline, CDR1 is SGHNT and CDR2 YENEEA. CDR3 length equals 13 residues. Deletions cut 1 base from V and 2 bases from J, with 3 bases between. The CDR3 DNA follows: TGTGCCAGCAGCTTAGGACCCTACAATGAGCAGTTCTTC. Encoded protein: CASSLGPYNEQFF.

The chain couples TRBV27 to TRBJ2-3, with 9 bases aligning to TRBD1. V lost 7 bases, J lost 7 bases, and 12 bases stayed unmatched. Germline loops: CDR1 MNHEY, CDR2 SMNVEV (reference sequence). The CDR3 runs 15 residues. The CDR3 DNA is TGTGCCAGCATCGATTTGGGGACAGGGCGTCATACGCAGTATTTT. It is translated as CASIDLGTGRHTQYF.

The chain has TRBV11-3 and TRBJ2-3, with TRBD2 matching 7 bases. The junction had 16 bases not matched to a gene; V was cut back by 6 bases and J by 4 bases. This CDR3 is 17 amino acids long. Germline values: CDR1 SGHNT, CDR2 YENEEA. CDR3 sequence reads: CASSPGTIPGGADTQYF. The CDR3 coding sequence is TGTGCCAGCAGTCCCGGGACTATCCCCGGAGGAGCAGATACGCAGTATTTT.

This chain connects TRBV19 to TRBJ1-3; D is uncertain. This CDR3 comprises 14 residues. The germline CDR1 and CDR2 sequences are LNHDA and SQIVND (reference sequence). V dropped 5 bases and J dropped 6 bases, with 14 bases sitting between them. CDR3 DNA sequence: TGTGCCAGTAGTCCTTCCTCAGCAAAAAACACCATATATTTT. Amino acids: CASSPSSAKNTIYF.

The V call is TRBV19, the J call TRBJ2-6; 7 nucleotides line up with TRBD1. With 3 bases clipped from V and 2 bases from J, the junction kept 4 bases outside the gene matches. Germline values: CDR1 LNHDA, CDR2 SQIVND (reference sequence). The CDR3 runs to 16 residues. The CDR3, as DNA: TGTGCCAGTAGTATCCAGACAGGGACTGGGGCCAACGTCCTGACTTTC. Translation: CASSIQTGTGANVLTF.

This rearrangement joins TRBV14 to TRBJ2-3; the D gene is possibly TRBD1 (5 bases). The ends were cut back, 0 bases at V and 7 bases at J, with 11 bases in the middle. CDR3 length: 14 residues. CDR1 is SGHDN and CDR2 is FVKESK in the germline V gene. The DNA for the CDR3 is TGTGCCAGCAGCCAAGATCTTGTGGGGCATACGCAGTATTTT. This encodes CASSQDLVGHTQYF.

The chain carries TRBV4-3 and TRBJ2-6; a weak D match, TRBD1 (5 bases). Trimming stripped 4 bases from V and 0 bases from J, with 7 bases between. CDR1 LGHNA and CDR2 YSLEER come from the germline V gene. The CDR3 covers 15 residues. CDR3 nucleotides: TGCGCCAGCAGCCCAGGGCACTCTGGGGCCAACGTCCTGACTTTC. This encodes CASSPGHSGANVLTF.

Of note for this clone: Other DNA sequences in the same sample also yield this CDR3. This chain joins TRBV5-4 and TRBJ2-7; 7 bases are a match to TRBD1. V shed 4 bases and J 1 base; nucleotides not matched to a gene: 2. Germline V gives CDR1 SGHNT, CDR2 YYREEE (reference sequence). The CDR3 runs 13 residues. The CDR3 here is CASSLTGSYEQYF. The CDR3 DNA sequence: TGTGCCAGCAGCCTGACAGGGTCCTACGAGCAGTACTTC.

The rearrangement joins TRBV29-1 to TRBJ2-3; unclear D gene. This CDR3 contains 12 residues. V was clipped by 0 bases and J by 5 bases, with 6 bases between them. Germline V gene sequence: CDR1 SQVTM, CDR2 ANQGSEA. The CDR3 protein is CSVEEHRDTQYF. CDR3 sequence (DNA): TGCAGCGTTGAAGAACACCGAGATACGCAGTATTTT.

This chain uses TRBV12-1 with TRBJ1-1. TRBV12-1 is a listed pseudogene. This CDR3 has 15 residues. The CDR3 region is CASSTRGVMNTEAFF. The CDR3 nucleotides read TGTGCCAGCAGCACCCGTGGGGTAATGAACACTGAAGCTTTCTTT.

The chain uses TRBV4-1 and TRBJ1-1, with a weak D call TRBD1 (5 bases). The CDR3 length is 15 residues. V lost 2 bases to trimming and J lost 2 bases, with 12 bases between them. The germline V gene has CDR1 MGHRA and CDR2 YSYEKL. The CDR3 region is CASSQLGTINTEAFF. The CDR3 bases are TGCGCCAGCAGCCAACTGGGGACCATTAACACTGAAGCTTTCTTT.